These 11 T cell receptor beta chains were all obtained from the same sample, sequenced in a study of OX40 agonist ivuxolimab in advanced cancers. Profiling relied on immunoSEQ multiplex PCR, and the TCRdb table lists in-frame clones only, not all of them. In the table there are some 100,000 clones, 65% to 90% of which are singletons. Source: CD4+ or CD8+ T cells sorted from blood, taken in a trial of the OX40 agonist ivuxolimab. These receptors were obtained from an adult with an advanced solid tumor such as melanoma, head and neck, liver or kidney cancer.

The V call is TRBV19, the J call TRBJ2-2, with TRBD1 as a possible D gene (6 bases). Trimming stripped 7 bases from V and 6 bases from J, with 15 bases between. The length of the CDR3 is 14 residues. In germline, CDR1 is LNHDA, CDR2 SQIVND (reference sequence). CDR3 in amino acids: CASTGTPPAGELFF. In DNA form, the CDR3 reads TGTGCCAGTACCGGGACACCGCCGGCCGGGGAGCTGTTTTTT. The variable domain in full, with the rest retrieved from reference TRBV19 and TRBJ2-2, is DGGITQSPKYLFRKEGQNVTLSCEQNLNHDAMYWYRQDPGQGLRLIYYSQIVNDFQKGDIAEGYSVSREKKESFPLTVTSAQKNPTAFYLCASTGTPPAGELFFGEGSRLTVL.

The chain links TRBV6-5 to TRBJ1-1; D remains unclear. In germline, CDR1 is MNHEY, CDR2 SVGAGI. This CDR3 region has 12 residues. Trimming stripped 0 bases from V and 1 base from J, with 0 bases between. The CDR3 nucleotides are TGTGCCAGCAGTTACTCGAACACTGAAGCTTTCTTT. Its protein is CASSYSNTEAFF.

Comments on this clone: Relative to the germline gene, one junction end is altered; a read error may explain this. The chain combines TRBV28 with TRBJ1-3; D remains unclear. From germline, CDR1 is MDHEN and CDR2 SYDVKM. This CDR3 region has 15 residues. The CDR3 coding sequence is TGTGCCGGCAGTCTATCTGTCATCATCGGAAACACCATATATTTT. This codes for CAGSLSVIIGNTIYF.

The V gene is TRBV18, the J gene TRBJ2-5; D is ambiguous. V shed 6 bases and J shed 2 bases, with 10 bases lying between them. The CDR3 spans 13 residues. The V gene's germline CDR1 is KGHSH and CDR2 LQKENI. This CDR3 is CASSLERQETQYF. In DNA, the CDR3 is TGTGCCAGCTCGCTGGAGAGACAAGAGACCCAGTACTTC.

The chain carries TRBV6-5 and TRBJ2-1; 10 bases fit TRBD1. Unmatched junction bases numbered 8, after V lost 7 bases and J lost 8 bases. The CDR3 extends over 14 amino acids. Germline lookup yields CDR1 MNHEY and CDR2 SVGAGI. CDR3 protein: CASTPTGGGDEQFF. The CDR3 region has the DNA TGTGCCAGCACACCGACAGGGGGCGGCGATGAGCAGTTCTTC.

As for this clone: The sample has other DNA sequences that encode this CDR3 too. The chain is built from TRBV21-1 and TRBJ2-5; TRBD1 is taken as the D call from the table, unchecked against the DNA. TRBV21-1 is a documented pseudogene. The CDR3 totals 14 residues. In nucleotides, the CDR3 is TGTGCCAGCAGCAAGGGGCAGTTCCAGGAGACCCAGTACTTC. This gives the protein CASSKGQFQETQYF.

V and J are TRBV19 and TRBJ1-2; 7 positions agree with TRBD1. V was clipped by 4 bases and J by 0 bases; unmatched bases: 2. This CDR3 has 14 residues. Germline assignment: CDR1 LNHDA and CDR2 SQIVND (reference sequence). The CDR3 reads CASSTGQPNYGYTF. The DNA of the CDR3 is TGTGCCAGTAGTACGGGACAGCCTAACTATGGCTACACCTTC.

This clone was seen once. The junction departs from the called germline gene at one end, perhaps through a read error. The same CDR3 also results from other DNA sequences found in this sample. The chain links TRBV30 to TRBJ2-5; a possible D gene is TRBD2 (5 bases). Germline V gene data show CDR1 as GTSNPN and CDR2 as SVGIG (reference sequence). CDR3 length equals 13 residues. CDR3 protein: CAWSNGVGETQYF. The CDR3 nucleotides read TGCGCCTGGAGTAACGGGGTCGGGGAGACCCAGTACTTC. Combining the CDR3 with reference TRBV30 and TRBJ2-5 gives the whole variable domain SQTIHQWPATLVQPVGSPLSLECTVEGTSNPNLYWYRQAAGRGLQLLFYSVGIGQISSEVPQNLSASRPQDRQFILSSKKLLLSDSGFYLCAWSNGVGETQYFGPGTRLLVL.

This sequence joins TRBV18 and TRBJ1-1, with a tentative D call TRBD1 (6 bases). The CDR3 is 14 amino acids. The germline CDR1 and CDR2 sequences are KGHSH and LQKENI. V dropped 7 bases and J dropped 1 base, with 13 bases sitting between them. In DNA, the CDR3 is TGTGCCAGCTGCCTCCAAGGGGGGAACACTGAAGCTTTCTTT. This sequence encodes CASCLQGGNTEAFF.

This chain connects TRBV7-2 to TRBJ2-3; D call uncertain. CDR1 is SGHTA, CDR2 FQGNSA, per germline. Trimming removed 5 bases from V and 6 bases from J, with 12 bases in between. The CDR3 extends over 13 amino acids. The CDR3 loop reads CASSPDGRDTQYF. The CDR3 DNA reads TGTGCCAGCAGCCCCGACGGGCGGGATACGCAGTATTTT.

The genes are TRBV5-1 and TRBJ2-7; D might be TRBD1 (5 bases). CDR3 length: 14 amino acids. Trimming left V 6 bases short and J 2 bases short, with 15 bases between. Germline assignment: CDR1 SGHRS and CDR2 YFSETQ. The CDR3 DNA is TGCGCCAGCAAATCTCAGGGATCGGCCTACGAGCAGTACTTC. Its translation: CASKSQGSAYEQYF.